Presented here are 27 T cell receptor beta chains from one specimen sequenced in a study of blood T cell repertoires in COVID-19. Data came from immunoSEQ multiplex PCR; TCRdb stores just in-frame clones and leaves some out. The table records 200,000 to 300,000 clones, about 91% of them present only once. Sequencing was carried out using peripheral blood. The origin of the receptors is a person aged 18 to 30 with COVID-19, enrolled during active disease.

The chain is built from TRBV27 and TRBJ2-1; 9 bases agree with TRBD1. The CDR3 consists of 14 residues. Trimming removed 6 bases from V and 9 bases from J; junction bases left unmatched: 9. Germline assignment: CDR1 MNHEY and CDR2 SMNVEV (reference sequence). CDR3 nucleotide sequence: TGTGCCAGCAGCTTGGGACAGGGAGGAAGTGAGCAGTTCTTC. This gives the protein CASSLGQGGSEQFF.

V and J are TRBV6-5 and TRBJ2-1, with 7 nucleotides matching TRBD2. Germline CDR1 and CDR2: MNHEY and SVGAGI. The CDR3 contains 15 residues. With 6 bases clipped from V and 6 bases from J, the junction kept 11 bases outside the gene matches. In nucleotides, the CDR3 is TGTGCCAGCAGGGTCAACCCAGCGGGAAGCAATGAGCAGTTCTTC. This encodes CASRVNPAGSNEQFF.

This rearrangement joins TRBV13 to TRBJ1-4; perhaps TRBD1 as D (5 bases). The CDR3 totals 12 residues. The germline V gene has CDR1 PRHDT and CDR2 FYEKMQ (reference sequence). V shed 4 bases and J shed 7 bases, with 7 bases lying between them. The CDR3 protein is CASSSDSEKLFF. The CDR3 DNA is TGTGCCAGCAGCTCAGACAGTGAAAAACTGTTTTTT.

The CDR3 loop is CASSLWPGADTQYF. The CDR3 bases are TGTGCCAGCAGCTTGTGGCCAGGGGCAGATACGCAGTATTTT. V and J are TRBV5-5 and TRBJ2-3; D possibly corresponds to TRBD1 (6 bases). This CDR3 region has 14 residues. V lost 1 base to trimming and J lost 4 bases, with 10 bases between them. The V gene's germline CDR1 is SGHKS and CDR2 YYEKEE (reference sequence).

The chain has TRBV9 and TRBJ2-7, with 9 bases lining up with TRBD2. Germline-derived CDR1 and CDR2 are SGDLS and YYNGEE. Trimming cost V 0 bases and J 4 bases; bases outside gene matches: 5. The CDR3 runs to 15 residues. The DNA for the CDR3 is TGTGCCAGCAGCGTAGGGCCTAGCGGGACATACGAGCAGTACTTC. As protein: CASSVGPSGTYEQYF.

The V gene is TRBV5-1, the J gene TRBJ1-1, with D unresolved. V gave up 7 bases and J gave up 0 bases, with 13 bases separating them. The CDR3 is made up of 14 amino acids. Germline-derived CDR1 and CDR2 are SGHRS and YFSETQ. Written as DNA, the CDR3 is TGCGCCAGCGGCGATGATACAGTGAACACTGAAGCTTTCTTT. Its protein is CASGDDTVNTEAFF. Together with reference TRBV5-1 and TRBJ1-1, the CDR3 gives the full variable domain: KAGVTQTPRYLIKTRGQQVTLSCSPISGHRSVSWYQQTPGQGLQFLFEYFSETQRNKGNFPGRFSGRQFSNSRSEMNVSTLELGDSALYLCASGDDTVNTEAFFGQGTRLTVV.

V usage is TRBV28 and J usage is TRBJ1-5; no clear D. Germline CDR1 and CDR2: MDHEN and SYDVKM. The CDR3 sequence is 14 residues long. The V gene lost 6 bases and the J gene lost 3 bases, with 12 bases spanning the gap. The CDR3 loop reads CASSRGQFNQPQHF. CDR3 nucleotide sequence: TGTGCCAGCAGCCGAGGGCAGTTCAATCAGCCCCAGCATTTT.

The chain is built from TRBV5-5 and TRBJ2-7; 8 nucleotides align to TRBD1. Germline CDR1 is SGHKS and CDR2 is YYEKEE (reference sequence). V lost 2 bases, J lost 2 bases, and 6 bases stayed unmatched. The CDR3 contains 15 residues. Here the CDR3 reads CASSLTGGYTYEQYF. Written as DNA, the CDR3 is TGTGCCAGCAGCTTAACAGGGGGATACACCTACGAGCAGTACTTC.

The gene calls are TRBV5-8 and TRBJ2-2, with TRBD1 matching over 9 bases. With 3 bases clipped from V and 1 base from J, the junction kept 4 bases outside the gene matches. Germline V lookup: CDR1 SGHTS, CDR2 YDEGEE. The length of the CDR3 is 16 residues. CDR3 residues: CASSSNRGLNTGELFF. For the CDR3, the DNA is TGTGCCAGCAGCTCGAACAGGGGGCTGAACACCGGGGAGCTGTTTTTT.

This chain joins TRBV9 and TRBJ2-1, with 7 bases lining up with TRBD2. CDR1 is SGDLS and CDR2 is YYNGEE in the germline V gene. The CDR3 contains 15 residues. The V segment lost 3 bases and the J segment 3 bases; nucleotides outside the gene matches: 6. CDR3 in amino acids: CASSGTREGYNEQFF. The CDR3, as DNA: TGTGCCAGCAGCGGGACTAGGGAGGGCTACAATGAGCAGTTCTTC.

This sequence joins TRBV15 and TRBJ2-3; D is undetermined. The CDR3 is 11 amino acids. Germline assignment: CDR1 LNHNV and CDR2 YYDKDF (reference sequence). The V gene lost 3 bases and the J gene lost 5 bases, with 3 bases spanning the gap. This CDR3 reads CATSSRDTQYF. CDR3 bases: TGTGCCACCAGCAGTCGAGATACGCAGTATTTT. Filled out from reference TRBV15 and TRBJ2-3, the complete variable domain reads DAMVIQNPRYQVTQFGKPVTLSCSQTLNHNVMYWYQQKSSQAPKLLFHYYDKDFNNEADTPDNFQSRRPNTSFCFLDIRSPGLGDTAMYLCATSSRDTQYFGPGTRLTVL.

This chain links TRBV10-3 with TRBJ2-3, with TRBD2 as a possible D gene (5 bases). This CDR3 spans 15 amino acids. V was clipped by 0 bases and J by 9 bases, with 16 bases between them. CDR1 is ENHRY and CDR2 is SYGVKD in the germline V gene. CDR3 sequence (DNA): TGTGCCATCAGTGAGTCGGCCGGTACAGCGGACACGCAGTATTTT. It is translated as CAISESAGTADTQYF.

The J gene is TRBJ2-5, the V gene TRBV6-5; D is possibly TRBD2 (5 bases). Germline CDR1 reads MNHEY; CDR2 reads SVGAGI. This CDR3 is 13 amino acids long. Trimming took off 6 bases at V and 5 bases at J, with 13 bases between the two ends. The CDR3 sequence: CASRPRLAETQYF. CDR3 sequence (DNA): TGTGCCAGCAGGCCTCGGTTAGCGGAGACCCAGTACTTC.

CDR3 nucleotides: TGTGCCAGCAGTTTCGGGGGGAAACTGTTTTTT. Its protein is CASSFGGKLFF. V gene TRBV27 combines with J gene TRBJ1-4; D is possibly TRBD1 (5 bases). The germline V gene has CDR1 MNHEY and CDR2 SMNVEV (reference sequence). The CDR3 is 11 amino acids. The ends were cut back, 3 bases at V and 11 bases at J, with 7 bases in the middle.

J is TRBJ2-1 and V is TRBV7-2; TRBD2 matches at 8 bases. The V segment lost 5 bases and the J segment 2 bases; nucleotides outside the gene matches: 8. The CDR3 consists of 16 residues. Germline CDR1 and CDR2: SGHTA and FQGNSA. In DNA, the CDR3 is TGTGCCAGCAGCCTTCAAGCGGGAGCTCCCTACAATGAGCAGTTCTTC. This translates into CASSLQAGAPYNEQFF.

The V call is TRBV21-1, the J call TRBJ1-1; the table's D call TRBD1 went unverified against the DNA. TRBV21-1 is given as a pseudogene. The CDR3 contains 12 residues. CDR3 bases: TGTGCCAGCAGCACCAGGGACACTGAAGCTTTCTTT. Translating it yields CASSTRDTEAFF.

V and J are TRBV6-5 and TRBJ1-6, with TRBD1 identical over 8 bases. V was pared by 6 bases and J by 8 bases, with 9 bases of the junction left unmatched. The germline V gene has CDR1 MNHEY and CDR2 SVGAGI. This CDR3 region has 15 residues. The CDR3: CASRTGDIWDSPLHF. The CDR3 region has the DNA TGTGCCAGCAGGACAGGGGACATATGGGATTCACCCCTCCACTTT.

V gene TRBV7-2 combines with J gene TRBJ2-3; 11 bases are shared with TRBD2. The CDR3 has 15 residues. The germline V gene encodes CDR1 SGHTA and CDR2 FQGNSA. The junction had 8 bases not matched to a gene; V was cut back by 6 bases and J by 6 bases. The CDR3 DNA reads TGTGCCAGCAGGGTAGGACTAGCGGGCGCGGATACGCAGTATTTT. Protein: CASRVGLAGADTQYF.

This chain uses TRBV9 with TRBJ2-2, with TRBD1 identical over 10 bases. Germline V CDR1 and CDR2: SGDLS, YYNGEE. Trimming removed 4 bases from V and 8 bases from J; junction bases left unmatched: 11. This CDR3 has 16 amino acids. The DNA of the CDR3 is TGTGCCAGCAGCCTGTTACCGGGACAGGGGAATGGGGAGCTGTTTTTT. Amino acid sequence: CASSLLPGQGNGELFF.

The chain is built from TRBV3-1 (or the pseudogene TRBV3-2) and TRBJ2-1, with D possibly matching TRBD1 (5 bases). Germline V gene data show CDR1 as LGHDT and CDR2 as YNNKEL (reference sequence). The CDR3 contains 12 residues. The CDR3 region is CATGPGYNEQFF. The CDR3 DNA is TGTGCAACAGGTCCTGGCTACAATGAGCAGTTCTTC.

This clone was observed once. The CDR3 sequence: CASSRGQQTNEKLFF. In DNA, the CDR3 is TGTGCCAGCTCACGAGGACAGCAAACTAATGAAAAACTGTTTTTT. The chain combines TRBV18 with TRBJ1-4; D is perhaps TRBD1 (6 bases). The germline V and J ends were trimmed by 4 bases and 1 base, with 10 bases remaining between them. The V gene's germline CDR1 is KGHSH and CDR2 LQKENI. The CDR3 runs to 15 residues. Drawing the rest from reference TRBV18 and TRBJ1-4, the complete variable domain is NAGVMQNPRHLVRRRGQEARLRCSPMKGHSHVYWYRQLPEEGLKFMVYLQKENIIDESGMPKERFSAEFPKEGPSILRIQQVVRGDSAAYFCASSRGQQTNEKLFFGSGTQLSVL.

The gene calls are TRBV29-1 and TRBJ2-5, with 9 bases fitting TRBD1. Germline V gene sequence: CDR1 SQVTM, CDR2 ANQGSEA. The CDR3 has 11 residues. V gave up 6 bases and J gave up 5 bases; unmatched junction bases: 1. In DNA form, the CDR3 reads TGCAGCGTCGGACAGGGGGAGACCCAGTACTTC. This gives the protein CSVGQGETQYF.

This clone was counted a few times. This chain joins TRBV2 and TRBJ2-5; 7 nucleotides match TRBD2. The CDR3 runs 12 residues. Germline CDR1 is SNHLY and CDR2 is FYNNEI. With V trimmed by 7 bases and J by 5 bases, 4 bases remained unmatched. The CDR3 reads CASTWGGETQYF. CDR3 nucleotides: TGTGCCAGCACTTGGGGGGGTGAGACCCAGTACTTC.

This chain uses TRBV5-1 with TRBJ1-4, with D maybe TRBD1 (5 bases). This CDR3 contains 16 residues. V lost 0 bases, J lost 0 bases, and 9 bases lay in between. Germline assignment: CDR1 SGHRS and CDR2 YFSETQ. In DNA, the CDR3 is TGCGCCAGCAGCTTGGCCGGCAGGGCAACTAATGAAAAACTGTTTTTT. Translation: CASSLAGRATNEKLFF.

This clone was seen only once. V and J are TRBV7-9 and TRBJ2-3, with 7 bases that match TRBD2. This CDR3 has 17 amino acids. Losses at the gene ends were 1 base for V and 1 base for J; bases not matched to a gene: 8. Germline values: CDR1 SEHNR, CDR2 FQNEAQ (reference sequence). The CDR3, as DNA: TGTGCCAGCAGCTTAGTGGGCGGGGGATCCGGCACAGATACGCAGTATTTT. It translates to CASSLVGGGSGTDTQYF. The variable domain in full, with the rest retrieved from reference TRBV7-9 and TRBJ2-3, is DTGVSQNPRHKITKRGQNVTFRCDPISEHNRLYWYRQTLGQGPEFLTYFQNEAQLEKSRLLSDRFSAERPKGSFSTLEIQRTEQGDSAMYLCASSLVGGGSGTDTQYFGPGTRLTVL.

This chain joins TRBV18 and TRBJ2-7; D is uncertain. Germline loops: CDR1 KGHSH, CDR2 LQKENI. The CDR3 loop spans 14 amino acids. The ends were cut back, 4 bases at V and 2 bases at J, with 12 bases in the middle. Written as DNA, the CDR3 is TGTGCCAGCTCACTCACTAAGAACACCTACGAGCAGTACTTC. Translated: CASSLTKNTYEQYF.

This clone turned up a few times. The CDR3 loop reads CASSYTGPGNTIYF. The CDR3 DNA reads TGTGCCAGCAGTTACACAGGGCCTGGAAACACCATATATTTT. The rearrangement joins TRBV7-2 to TRBJ1-3; a possible D gene is TRBD1 (6 bases). CDR3 length: 14 amino acids. In germline, CDR1 is SGHTA, CDR2 FQGNSA. V was shortened by 6 bases and J by 2 bases, with 11 bases between the two germline ends.